The T cell receptor beta chain described here comes from a study of CD8 T cells in Susac syndrome. Reverse transcription of 0.5 to 1 ug RNA was carried out with random hexamers. TCRdb independently ran MiXCR on the immunoSEQ multiplex PCR reads; one entry per CDR3 protein. The repertoire includes 95,000 to 150,000 distinct CDR3 sequences, around 94% of them detected once, and about 0.3% sits in the top ten. For this clonotype: Its specificity is not known.

Findings of the study overall: The peak of CD8+ clonal expansion in Susac was seen in TEMRA cells and active patients. Susac-specific public clones were found in total CD8+ and CD8+ TEMRA repertoires, numbering 15 to 20 and five, respectively.

Germline assignment: CDR1 MNHEY and CDR2 SMNVEV (reference sequence). The CDR3 consists of 15 residues. Trimming cost V 7 bases and J 4 bases, with 16 bases left between them. The TCR comes from a human donor with Susac syndrome. The chain uses TRBV27 and TRBJ2-2, with D possibly matching TRBD1 (6 bases). Material: CD8+ T cells from PBMCs. In DNA form, the CDR3 reads TGTGCCAGCACCTGGATTGGACAGCCCACCGGGGAGCTGTTTTTT. This sequence encodes CASTWIGQPTGELFF.